The 9 T cell receptor beta chains presented below share a single source sample, sequenced in a study of CD4 T cells in relation to SARS-CoV-2 and coronaviruses. Method: immunoSEQ multiplex PCR; TCRdb's copy keeps in-frame clones and lacks some. The sample records 20,000 to 25,000 clones, around 68% being singletons. CD4+ T cells from unexposed donors were obtained before the COVID-19 pandemic (2011-2018). After about 11 days of culture, CD4+ T cells were isolated. No antigen has been identified for these receptors. Sequencing input: CD4+ T cells from PBMCs, cultured in vitro. Every receptor here comes from a human donor in good health.

CDR3 protein: CASEPVPPPWGEQYF. Here the CDR3 DNA reads TGTGCCAGCGAGCCAGTACCGCCACCGTGGGGCGAGCAGTACTTC. The V gene is TRBV3-1 (or the pseudogene TRBV3-2), the J gene TRBJ2-7; D not certain. The length of the CDR3 is 15 residues. V was clipped by 8 bases and J by 6 bases, with 23 bases between them. The germline CDR1 and CDR2 sequences are LGHDT and YNNKEL (reference sequence).

The genes are TRBV7-9 and TRBJ2-7, with 10 bases matching TRBD1. The V segment lost 6 bases and the J segment 7 bases; nucleotides outside the gene matches: 9. Germline CDR1 reads SEHNR; CDR2 reads FQNEAQ (reference sequence). CDR3 size: 14 residues. CDR3 nucleotide sequence: TGTGCCAGCAGACTGGGACAGGGGATCGAGGAGCAGTACTTC. Translation gives CASRLGQGIEEQYF.

Only a few counts were recorded for this clone. The rearrangement joins TRBV29-1 to TRBJ1-2; D unresolved. The CDR3 is 13 residues long. Germline V gives CDR1 SQVTM, CDR2 ANQGSEA. Trimming left V 0 bases short and J 4 bases short, with 9 bases between. For the CDR3, the DNA is TGCAGCGTTGAAGATTCCGGGCTCTATGGCTACACCTTC. Amino acids: CSVEDSGLYGYTF.

The rearrangement links TRBV27 to TRBJ2-7; 9 bases map to TRBD2. The CDR3 is 17 residues long. V was clipped by 0 bases and J by 4 bases; unmatched bases: 10. Germline CDR1 and CDR2: MNHEY and SMNVEV (reference sequence). The CDR3 protein is CASSLSPTSGGGYEQYF. Here the CDR3 DNA reads TGTGCCAGCAGTTTATCGCCGACTAGCGGAGGGGGTTACGAGCAGTACTTC.

This clone was detected only a few times. This chain connects TRBV7-9 to TRBJ1-6; a weak D match, TRBD1 (6 bases). The CDR3 contains 15 residues. The V gene lost 4 bases and the J gene lost 10 bases, with 17 bases spanning the gap. The germline V gene encodes CDR1 SEHNR and CDR2 FQNEAQ (reference sequence). The CDR3 loop reads CASSSQTGGGSPLHF. As DNA, the CDR3 is TGTGCCAGCAGCTCTCAGACGGGGGGGGGCTCACCCCTCCACTTT.

This clone was detected only a few times. The chain joins TRBV4-3 to TRBJ2-5; possibly TRBD2 for D (6 bases). Germline loops: CDR1 LGHNA, CDR2 YSLEER. The V and J ends lost 1 base and 7 bases respectively, with 13 bases between them. The CDR3 length is 14 residues. CDR3 in DNA: TGCGCCAGCAGCCAAGCCGGGGGAGGTGCGACCCAGTACTTC. Translating it yields CASSQAGGGATQYF.

The chain carries TRBV24-1 and TRBJ2-7; TRBD1 aligns across 8 bases. The CDR3 is 14 residues long. Germline CDR1 and CDR2: KGHDR and SFDVKD. Trimming removed 1 base from V and 5 bases from J; junction bases left unmatched: 3. CDR3 protein: CATSDFDRGHEQYF. CDR3 sequence (DNA): TGTGCCACCAGTGATTTTGACAGGGGACACGAGCAGTACTTC.

This chain uses TRBV6-2 or TRBV6-3 with TRBJ1-5; TRBD1 agrees at 11 bases. With V trimmed by 4 bases and J by 6 bases, 2 bases remained unmatched. Per the germline V gene, CDR1 is MNHEY and CDR2 is SVGEGT. The CDR3 is made up of 14 amino acids. This chain's CDR3 is CASSLDRGLQPQHF. CDR3 bases: TGTGCCAGCAGTTTGGACAGGGGGCTTCAGCCCCAGCATTTT.

This sequence joins TRBV14 and TRBJ2-1; TRBD2 might be the D (5 bases). V gave up 1 base and J gave up 4 bases, with 11 bases separating them. In germline, CDR1 is SGHDN, CDR2 FVKESK. The CDR3 is made up of 15 amino acids. The CDR3 region has the DNA TGTGCCAGCAGCCAAGGCGCGGGCAGGTACAATGAGCAGTTCTTC. It encodes CASSQGAGRYNEQFF.